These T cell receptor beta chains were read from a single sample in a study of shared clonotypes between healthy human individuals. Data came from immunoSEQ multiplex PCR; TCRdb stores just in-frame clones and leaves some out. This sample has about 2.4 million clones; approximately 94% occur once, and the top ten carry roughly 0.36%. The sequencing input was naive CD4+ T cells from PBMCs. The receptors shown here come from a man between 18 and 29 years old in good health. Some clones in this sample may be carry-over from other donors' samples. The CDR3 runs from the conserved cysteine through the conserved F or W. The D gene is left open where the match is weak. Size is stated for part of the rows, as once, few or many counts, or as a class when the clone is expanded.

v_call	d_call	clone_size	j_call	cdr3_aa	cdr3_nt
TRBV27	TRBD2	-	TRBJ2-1	CASSSRAGTMTPDEQFF	TGTGCCAGCAGTTCCCGCGCCGGGACTATGACGCCGGATGAGCAGTTCTTC
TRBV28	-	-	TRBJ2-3	CASSPSGRGADTQYF	TGTGCCAGCAGTCCCTCAGGCAGGGGGGCAGATACGCAGTATTTT
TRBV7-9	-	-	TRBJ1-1	CASSLVGGGWTEAFF	TGTGCCAGCAGCTTAGTGGGGGGCGGTTGGACTGAAGCTTTCTTT
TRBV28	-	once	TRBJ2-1	CASSLPGNPSMGEQFF	TGTGCCAGCAGTTTACCCGGGAATCCCAGTATGGGTGAGCAGTTCTTC
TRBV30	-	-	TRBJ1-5	CAWKRGDNQPQHF	TGTGCCTGGAAAAGAGGGGACAATCAGCCCCAGCATTTT
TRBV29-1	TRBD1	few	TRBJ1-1	CSGDRGTRTEAFF	TGCAGCGGTGACAGGGGTACAAGGACTGAAGCTTTCTTT
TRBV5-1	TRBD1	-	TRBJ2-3	CASSFTGQGTDTQYF	TGCGCCAGCAGCTTTACGGGACAGGGGACAGATACGCAGTATTTT
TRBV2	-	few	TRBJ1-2	CASSLRRDTNYGYTF	TGTGCCAGCAGTCTGAGGAGGGACACAAACTATGGCTACACCTTC
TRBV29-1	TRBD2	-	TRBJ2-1	CSVPGLAGVGQFF	TGCAGCGTACCGGGACTAGCGGGGGTGGGGCAGTTCTTC
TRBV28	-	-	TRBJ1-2	CASIHRANYGYTF	TGTGCCAGCATCCATAGAGCTAACTATGGCTACACCTTC
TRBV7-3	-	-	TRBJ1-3	CASSHGTENTIYF	TGTGCCAGCAGCCACGGGACCGAGAACACCATATATTTT
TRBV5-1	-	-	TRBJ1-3	CASSDTGSDTIYF	TGCGCCAGCAGCGATACAGGGTCGGACACCATATATTTT
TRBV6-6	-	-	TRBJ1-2	CASSNRLGYGYTF	TGTGCCAGCAGCAACAGACTTGGCTATGGCTACACCTTC
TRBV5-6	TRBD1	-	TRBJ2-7	CASSLTGYYEQYF	TGTGCCAGCAGCCTGACAGGGTACTACGAGCAGTACTTC
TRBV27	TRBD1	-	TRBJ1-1	CASSLSGRTGGRGTEAFF	TGTGCCAGCAGTTTATCAGGGAGGACAGGAGGGAGGGGGACTGAAGCTTTCTTT
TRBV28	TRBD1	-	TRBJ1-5	CASGYTGGFNQPQHF	TGTGCCAGCGGGTATACAGGGGGGTTCAATCAGCCCCAGCATTTT